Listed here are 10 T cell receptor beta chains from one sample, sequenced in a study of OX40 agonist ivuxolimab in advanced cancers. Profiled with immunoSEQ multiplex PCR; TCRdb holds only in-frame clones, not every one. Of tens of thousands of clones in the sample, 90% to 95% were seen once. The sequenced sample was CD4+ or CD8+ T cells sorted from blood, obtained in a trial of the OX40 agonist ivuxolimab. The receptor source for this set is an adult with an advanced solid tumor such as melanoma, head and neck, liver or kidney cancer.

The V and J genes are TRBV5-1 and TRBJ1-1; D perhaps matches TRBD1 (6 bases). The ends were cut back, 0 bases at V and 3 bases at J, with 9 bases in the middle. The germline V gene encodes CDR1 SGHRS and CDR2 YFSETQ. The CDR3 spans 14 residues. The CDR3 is CASSLDGGDTEAFF. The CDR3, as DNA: TGCGCCAGCAGCTTGGACGGGGGCGACACTGAAGCTTTCTTT. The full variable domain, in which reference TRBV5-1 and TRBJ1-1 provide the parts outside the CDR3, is KAGVTQTPRYLIKTRGQQVTLSCSPISGHRSVSWYQQTPGQGLQFLFEYFSETQRNKGNFPGRFSGRQFSNSRSEMNVSTLELGDSALYLCASSLDGGDTEAFFGQGTRLTVV.

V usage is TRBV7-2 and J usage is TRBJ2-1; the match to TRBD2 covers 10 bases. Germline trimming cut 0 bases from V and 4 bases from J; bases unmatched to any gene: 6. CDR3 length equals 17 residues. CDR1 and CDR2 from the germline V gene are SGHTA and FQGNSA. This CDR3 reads CASSLAGGLADYNEQFF. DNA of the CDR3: TGTGCCAGCAGCTTAGCGGGCGGACTAGCGGATTACAATGAGCAGTTCTTC.

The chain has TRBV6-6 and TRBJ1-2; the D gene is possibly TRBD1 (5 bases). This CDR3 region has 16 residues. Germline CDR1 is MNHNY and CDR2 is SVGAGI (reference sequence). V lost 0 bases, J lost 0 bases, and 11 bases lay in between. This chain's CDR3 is CASSYSSGGANYGYTF. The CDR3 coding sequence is TGTGCCAGCAGTTACTCGAGTGGGGGAGCTAACTATGGCTACACCTTC.

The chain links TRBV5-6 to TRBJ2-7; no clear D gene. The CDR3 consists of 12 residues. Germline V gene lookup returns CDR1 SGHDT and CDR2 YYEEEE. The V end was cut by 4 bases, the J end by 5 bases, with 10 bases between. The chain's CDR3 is CASSPTDNEQYF. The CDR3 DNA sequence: TGTGCCAGCAGCCCAACAGATAACGAGCAGTACTTC.

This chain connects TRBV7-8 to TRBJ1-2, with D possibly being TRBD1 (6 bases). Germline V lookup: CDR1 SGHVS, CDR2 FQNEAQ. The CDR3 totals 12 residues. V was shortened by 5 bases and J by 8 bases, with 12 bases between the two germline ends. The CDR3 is CASSTYRDGYTF. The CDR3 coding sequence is TGTGCCAGCAGCACGTACAGGGACGGCTACACCTTC.

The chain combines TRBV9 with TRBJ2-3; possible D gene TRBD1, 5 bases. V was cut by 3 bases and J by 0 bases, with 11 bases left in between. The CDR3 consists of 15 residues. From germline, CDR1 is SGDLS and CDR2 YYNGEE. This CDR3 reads CASSDRQTSTDTQYF. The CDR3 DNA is TGTGCCAGCAGCGACAGACAGACTAGCACAGATACGCAGTATTTT.

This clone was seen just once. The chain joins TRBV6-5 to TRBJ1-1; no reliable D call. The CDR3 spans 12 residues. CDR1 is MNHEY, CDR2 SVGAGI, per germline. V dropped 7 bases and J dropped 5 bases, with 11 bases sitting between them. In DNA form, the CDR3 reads TGTGCCAGCACGTGGGGAGGAACTGAAGCTTTCTTT. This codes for CASTWGGTEAFF.

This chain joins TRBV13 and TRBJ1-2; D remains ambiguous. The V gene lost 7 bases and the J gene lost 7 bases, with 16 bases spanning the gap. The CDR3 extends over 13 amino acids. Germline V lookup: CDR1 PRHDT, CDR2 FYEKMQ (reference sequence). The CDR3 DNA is TGTGCCAGCACCCCAGCGGGTCTGGGTGGCTACACCTTC. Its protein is CASTPAGLGGYTF. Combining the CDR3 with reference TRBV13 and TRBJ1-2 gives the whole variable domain AAGVIQSPRHLIKEKRETATLKCYPIPRHDTVYWYQQGPGQDPQFLISFYEKMQSDKGSIPDRFSAQQFSDYHSELNMSSLELGDSALYFCASTPAGLGGYTFGSGTRLTVV.

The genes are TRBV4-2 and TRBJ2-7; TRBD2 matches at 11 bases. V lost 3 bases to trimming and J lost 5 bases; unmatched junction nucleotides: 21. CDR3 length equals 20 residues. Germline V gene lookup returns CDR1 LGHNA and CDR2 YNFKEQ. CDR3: CASSQGPAGSGRVNPHEQYF. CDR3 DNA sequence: TGTGCCAGCAGCCAGGGGCCAGCGGGTAGCGGGAGGGTGAATCCCCACGAGCAGTACTTC.

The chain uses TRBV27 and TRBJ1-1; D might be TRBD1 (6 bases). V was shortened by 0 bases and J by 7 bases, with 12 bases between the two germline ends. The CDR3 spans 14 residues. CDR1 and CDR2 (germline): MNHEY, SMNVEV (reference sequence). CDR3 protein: CASSLSGTSNEAFF. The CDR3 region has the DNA TGTGCCAGCAGTTTATCCGGGACAAGTAATGAAGCTTTCTTT.